This T cell receptor beta chain was captured in a study of T cell responses to AZD1222 COVID-19 vaccine (dated by TCRdb to about 2021). For the study in its entirety: AZD1222 recipients given second doses at about 4 weeks or at about 12 weeks were pooled, since spike-specific TCR depth and breadth were not found to differ between the two schedules. Enrollment into the trials was organized by age into subgroups of 18-55, 56-69 and 70-plus years, and those subgroups contained 148, 28 and 57 TCR-sequenced participants, respectively. A total of just over 230 trial participants underwent TCR sequencing, of whom about 210 had received two doses of AZD1222 and roughly 26 had received two doses of the MenACWY control vaccine.

The CDR3 regions of human TCRbeta chains were subjected to immunosequencing. The paper's processing steps were these. Repertoire TCRs were checked for matches against a reference library of SARS-CoV-2-specific TCRs that had been generated using the MIRA antigen-specificity platform. Breadth was defined as the fraction of unique TCRs that were SARS-CoV-2-associated, and depth was defined as the fraction of total T cells that were SARS-CoV-2-associated. Using the MIRA data, every spike-specific TCR was mapped to the spike region that the TCR reacted to and assigned to either a CD4 or a CD8 class. Log10-transformed breadth and depth values were compared by one-way ANOVA with Sidak's multiple comparisons tests. As stored in TCRdb, this immuneACCESS dataset retains in-frame rearrangements with V and J assigned. A fraction of the clones does not appear; measured against another copy, unresolved V genes explain less than half of the discrepancy, and the remainder lacks a known reason. V and J calls plus clone size are reproduced from that table; the DNA served to infer D and trimming. The sample data list under 130,000 clones, and about 90% of these were observed just once. The leading ten clones occupy 4% to 5.5% of the sample.

The CDR3 goes from the cysteine to the phenylalanine over 13 residues. Just CDR3 DNA is preserved here, 39 bases in frame from base 1. V loses 5 bases of germline sequence and J loses 1 base, and the interval between the two ends is 6 bases. The germline V gene (reference sequence) gives CDR1 as LNHDA and CDR2 as SQIVND. The sample's time point label is to be understood as: baseline before first vaccination. Samples from vaccinated people were obtained from the UK trials COV001 and COV002, which included a single-blind randomized controlled phase 2/3 trial of AZD1222 (ChAdOx1 nCoV-19) in healthy adults. For TCRbeta chain sequencing, PBMC samples from trial participants were taken at day 0 and at day 28 after the second dose. About this clone: The antigen this receptor binds is unknown. Base qualities were left out, and no much larger clone turns up one base away. Other DNA sequences in the same sample also yield this CDR3.

The paper as a whole reports these results and caveats: No day 14 peak-response samples were available, so repertoires were characterized only after the peak T cell response. The vaccine-associated CD4 TCRs covered the entire spike protein, and the dominant responses fell in regions 160-218 and 743-854. Participants were mostly white British and included more females than males, and it was suggested by the authors that clonal diversity may have been underestimated. Reportedly, close to half of the unique spike-specific TCRs recognized epitopes lying outside the regions that are mutated in the B.1.351 and B.1.1.7 variants. The 56-69-year group was small, and its depth increase did not reach significance, likely because of low power. Conclusions about previously exposed vaccinees are limited because only six or seven AZD1222 recipients were SARS-CoV-2 seropositive at baseline. A significant rise in spike-specific TCR breadth and depth was observed after two AZD1222 doses relative to day 0 and relative to MenACWY recipients.

This chain is built from TRBV19 and TRBJ1-5, with the D gene too uncertain to name. The receptor was isolated from an adult in good health. This material consisted of peripheral blood, taken on day 0 of AZD1222 vaccination. The CDR3 corresponds to CASSDTSNQPQHF. At the DNA level, the sequence is TGTGCCAGTAGTGACACAAGCAATCAGCCCCAGCATTTT.